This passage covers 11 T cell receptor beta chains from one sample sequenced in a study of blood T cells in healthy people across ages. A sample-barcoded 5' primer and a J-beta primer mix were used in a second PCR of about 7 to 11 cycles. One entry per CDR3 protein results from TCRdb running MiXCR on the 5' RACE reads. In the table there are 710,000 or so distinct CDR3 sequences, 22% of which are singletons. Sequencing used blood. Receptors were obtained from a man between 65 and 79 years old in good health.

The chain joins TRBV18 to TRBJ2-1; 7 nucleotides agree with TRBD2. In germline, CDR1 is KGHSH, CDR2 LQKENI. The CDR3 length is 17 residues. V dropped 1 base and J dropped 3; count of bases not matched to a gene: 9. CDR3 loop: CASSPLGEGPFYNEQFF. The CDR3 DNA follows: TGTGCCAGCTCACCACTTGGGGAGGGACCTTTCTACAATGAGCAGTTCTTC.

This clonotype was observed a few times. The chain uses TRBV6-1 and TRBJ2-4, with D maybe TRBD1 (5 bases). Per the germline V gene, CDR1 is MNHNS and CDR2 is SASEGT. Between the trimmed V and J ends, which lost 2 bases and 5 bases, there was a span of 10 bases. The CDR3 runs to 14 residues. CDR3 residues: CASSEYNRQNIQYF. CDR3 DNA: TGTGCCAGCAGTGAATATAACAGGCAAAACATTCAGTACTTC.

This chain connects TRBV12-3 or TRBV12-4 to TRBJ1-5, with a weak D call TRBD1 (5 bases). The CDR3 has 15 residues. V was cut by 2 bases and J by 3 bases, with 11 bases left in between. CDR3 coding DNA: TGTGCCAGCAGTTTATTCGGGGGAAACAATCAGCCCCAGCATTTT. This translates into CASSLFGGNNQPQHF.

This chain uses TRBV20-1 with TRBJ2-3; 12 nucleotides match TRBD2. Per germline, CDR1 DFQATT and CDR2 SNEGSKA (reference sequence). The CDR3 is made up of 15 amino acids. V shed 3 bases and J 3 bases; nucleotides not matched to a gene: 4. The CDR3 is CSARTSGRRTDTQYF. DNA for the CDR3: TGCAGTGCTAGGACTAGCGGGAGAAGAACAGATACGCAGTATTTT.

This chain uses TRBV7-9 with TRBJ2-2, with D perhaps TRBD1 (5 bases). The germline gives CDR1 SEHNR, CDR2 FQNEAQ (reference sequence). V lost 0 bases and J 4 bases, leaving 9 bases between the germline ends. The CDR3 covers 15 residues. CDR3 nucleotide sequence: TGTGCCAGCAGCTTAGCGAAAGGGGCCACCGGGGAGCTGTTTTTT. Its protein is CASSLAKGATGELFF. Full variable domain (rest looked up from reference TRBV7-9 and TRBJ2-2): DTGVSQNPRHKITKRGQNVTFRCDPISEHNRLYWYRQTLGQGPEFLTYFQNEAQLEKSRLLSDRFSAERPKGSFSTLEIQRTEQGDSAMYLCASSLAKGATGELFFGEGSRLTVL.

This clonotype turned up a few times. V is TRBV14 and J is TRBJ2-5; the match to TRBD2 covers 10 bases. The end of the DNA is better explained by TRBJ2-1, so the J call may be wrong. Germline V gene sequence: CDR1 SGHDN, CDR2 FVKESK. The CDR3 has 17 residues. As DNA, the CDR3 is TGTGCCAGCAGCCCAGAGCGGGAGGGAACAAAGCGATCGGAGCAGTTCTTC. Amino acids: CASSPEREGTKRSEQFF.

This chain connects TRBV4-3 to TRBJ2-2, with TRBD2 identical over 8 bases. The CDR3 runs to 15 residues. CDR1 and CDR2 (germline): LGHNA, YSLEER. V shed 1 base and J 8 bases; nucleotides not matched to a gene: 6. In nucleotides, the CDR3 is TGCGCCAGCAGCCAAGCTGGGACTAGGAGAGGGGAGCTGTTTTTT. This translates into CASSQAGTRRGELFF.

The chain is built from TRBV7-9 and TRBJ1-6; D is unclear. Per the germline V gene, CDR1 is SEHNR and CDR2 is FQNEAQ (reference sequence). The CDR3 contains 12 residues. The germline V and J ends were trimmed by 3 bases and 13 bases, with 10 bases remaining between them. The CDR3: CASSFQPGPLHF. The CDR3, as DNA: TGTGCCAGCAGCTTTCAACCCGGTCCCCTCCACTTT.

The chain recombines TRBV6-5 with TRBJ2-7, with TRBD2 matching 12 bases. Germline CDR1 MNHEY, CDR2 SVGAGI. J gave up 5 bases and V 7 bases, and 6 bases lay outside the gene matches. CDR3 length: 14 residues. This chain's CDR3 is CASKRLAGDHEQYV. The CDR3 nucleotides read TGTGCCAGCAAGAGACTAGCGGGAGACCACGAGCAGTACGTC.

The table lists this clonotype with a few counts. The CDR3: CASSEEGARGEKLFF. For the CDR3, the DNA is TGTGCCAGCAGCGAAGAGGGGGCGCGCGGTGAAAAACTGTTTTTT. The chain joins TRBV6-2 or TRBV6-3 to TRBJ1-4; TRBD1 agrees at 7 bases. With 6 bases clipped from V and 7 bases from J, the junction kept 11 bases outside the gene matches. The CDR3 contains 15 residues. The germline CDR1 and CDR2 sequences are MNHEY and SVGEGT.

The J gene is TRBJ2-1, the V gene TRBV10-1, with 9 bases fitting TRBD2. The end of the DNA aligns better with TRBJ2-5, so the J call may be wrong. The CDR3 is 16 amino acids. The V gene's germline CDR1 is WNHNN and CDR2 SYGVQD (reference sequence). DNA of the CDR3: TGCGCCCATTTAGAACGGACTAGCGCAAAGGCGGAGACCCAGTACTTC. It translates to CAHLERTSAKAETQYF.